This TCR beta chain was profiled in a study of cytomegalovirus exposure and HLA in healthy donors (dated by TCRdb to about 2017). About the investigation overall: In an earlier analysis of roughly 590 of the donors, about 270 Gb of sequence data and 117 million unique TCR beta sequences from about 180 million T cells were reported. The genetic ancestry cluster associated with self-reported Caucasian donors included about 84% of the approximately 410 genotyped donors. Rather than drawing on any new phenotypic data, the later analysis identified candidate immune exposures from TCR beta sequences and the way those sequences occurred across donors. Every repertoire in the discovery cohort had been generated on one and the same sequencing platform. Besides the first cohort of some 670 subjects, a separate validation cohort made up of roughly 130 different subjects was used. Using immunosequencing, the study profiled T cell repertoires from 500 to 800 subjects and related those repertoires to cytomegalovirus serostatus. About 300 gigabases of sequencing data and roughly 81 million unique TCR sequences made up an early release that covered approximately 620 HLA-typed donors. The study was designed to test whether signatures of past pathogen exposure could be identified by cataloging public T cell receptors. A later genetic analysis took genome-wide SNP genotypes for about 55% of the 666 donors and used that subset as a discovery cohort. Donor age, sex, ethnicity and CMV serostatus were compiled alongside the repertoire data. HLA typing covered class I and class II loci at four-digit resolution. Among under 450 genotyped donors of the cohort, an average of approximately 240,000 unique TCR beta nucleotide sequences were sequenced per donor, around a sixth of them non-productive. High-throughput TCR immunosequencing, statistical association of individual TCRs with disease status, and machine learning were combined to predict cytomegalovirus infection status. A later analysis re-examined previously published TCR beta repertoires from hundreds of donors and added high-resolution HLA genotyping to investigate patterns of TCR occurrence. Typing coverage varied by locus: roughly 629-640 donors for A, B, C, DRB1 and DQB1; more than 500 for DQA1; 600 to 610 for DPA1; roughly 450 for DPB1. Roughly 5 DR-DQ haplotypes were handled as single units for association and clustering because linkage in the cohort was strong. To decide whether each TCR beta V gene segment behaved as functional or pseudogenic, an earlier analysis of nearly 600 of the donors relied on high-throughput TCR beta sequencing.

The cohort comprised 710 or so healthy bone marrow donors. At the time of sampling, all cohort members were nominally healthy, though unrecorded immune exposures were likely present. The donor was CMV seronegative and was included in the group of 352 seronegative cohort members. Every donor gave a peripheral blood sample, and the peripheral blood mononuclear cells from that sample were used for TCR beta sequencing. Genomic DNA was extracted from the blood cell samples with the Qiagen DNeasy Blood Extraction Kit. Points the paper makes about the study in general: The only immune exposure information available for the cohort was CMV serostatus. A further reported finding was that TCR beta sequences accurately predicted the HLA-A and HLA-B alleles for most subjects in the first cohort. In a later analysis, TCR association rates were found to vary across HLA loci, with the most associated TCRs seen for DRB1 alleles and the fewest for HLA-C alleles. A total of 150 to 200 TCR beta chains were listed by the study as associated with cytomegalovirus. A cluster of highly shared sequence variants was judged likely to represent a technical artifact of the sequencing pipeline. Presence/absence analyses assumed roughly uniform sequencing depth across donors, an assumption that may not hold. In a later analysis, most CMV-associated TCR beta chains were found to appear HLA-restricted, with HLA associations seemingly driven largely by CMV exposure. A few of the identified cytomegalovirus-associated TCR beta chains were confirmed in vitro to be specific for cytomegalovirus antigens. Because counts were too low, about 15 rarely observed V segments, including chromosome 9 orphons, were left out of the earlier analysis of 587 of the donors. V-gene and J-gene trimming of TCR beta chains was associated with a missense DCLRE1C variant in a later genetic analysis, and the association was replicated in an independent cohort. Across donors, most TCR sequences were observed very rarely, whereas some public TCRs were present in many individuals. Cytomegalovirus status was reported to be diagnosed by the classifier with high specificity and sensitivity in both the original and validation cohorts. When HLA alleles, especially DR and DQ, strongly co-occurred, attributing TCR associations to individual alleles was difficult. It was suggested by the authors that the approach could potentially be generalized to other disease states and immunological phenotypes. A later analysis found that HLA-associated TCR beta chains were more clonally expanded and had lower generation probabilities than equally common non-associated chains. The 87-base-pair reads could not distinguish some IMGT-functional V segments, including TRBV6-2 and TRBV6-3, so those segments were excluded. Several of the top co-occurrence clusters appeared to be linked to parvovirus B19, influenza, CMV and Epstein-Barr virus, according to a later analysis. At a false discovery rate of 0.05, a later analysis linked about 16,000 TCR beta sequences to specific HLA alleles. According to a later genetic analysis, donors in an Asian-associated ancestry cluster had fewer N-insertions in productive TCRs than the approximately 700-donor mean. Correlated functional status among segregating V segments might reflect linkage disequilibrium, but an unknown experimental factor could not be ruled out. Because HLA typing was unavailable for some donors at each locus, only the typed subset was used in association tests. In an earlier analysis of some 500 of the donors, most TCR beta V segments appeared in productive rearrangements about 87% or about 30% of the time, broadly matching IMGT annotations. In this cohort, only TCR beta chains were sequenced, and detectable features were limited by the absence of alpha or paired-chain data.

Remarks on this clone: The antigen it binds to is not known. No much larger clone exists at a distance of one base, and base qualities are not known.

The CDR3, cysteine through phenylalanine, is 15 amino acids long. The CDR3 DNA has 45 bases and is translated from base 1. The germline V gene (reference sequence) specifies LNHNV as CDR1 and YYDKDF as CDR2. Trimming accounts for 0 bases at V and 1 base at J, while the number of junction bases matched to no gene is 1. Libraries were constructed by the immunoSEQ multiplex PCR assay. For the multiplex PCR, a mixture combining 60 forward primers for TCR Vbeta segments and 13 reverse primers for TCR Jbeta segments was used. Amplification of the CDR3 region of rearranged TCR beta genes was performed with a multiplex PCR assay on genomic DNA. Amplified TCR beta libraries were sequenced as 87-base-pair reads on the Illumina HiSeq System. On the authors' methods: Across the roughly 640 repertoires, a later analysis counted approximately 75 million unique TCR beta chains, approximately 10 million of which were shared by at least two donors. To remove PCR and sequencing errors, raw reads were error-corrected and collapsed into unique sequences using a nearest-neighbor algorithm that merged closely related sequences. Alignment of CDR3 sequences to IMGT reference sequences was used to assign V, D and J gene segments. For a sequence to be retained, a match of at least six nucleotides to both a V gene segment and a J gene segment was required. A rearrangement was called productive if the CDR3 had no stop codons and remained in frame with V and J, and every other rearrangement was called non-productive. CDR3 was defined according to IMGT convention as the region running from the second conserved V-encoded cysteine to the conserved J-encoded phenylalanine. The earlier analysis of around 640 of the donors excluded sequences that lacked an unambiguous match to a single V gene segment. In an earlier analysis of around 590 of the donors, a V segment was called functional when productive rearrangements were above 56.7%, and segregating when the standard deviation between donors exceeded 5%. A statistical classification framework was built for diagnosing cytomegalovirus status from the catalog of TCR beta chain sequences. In a later analysis, V and J genes were assigned by comparing TCR nucleotide sequences against IMGT/GENE-DB human TR gene sequences. A later analysis assigned CDR3 sequences and most-parsimonious VDJ recombination scenarios with the TCRdist pipeline. In a later analysis, every TCR beta chain was defined by the combination of its CDR3 amino acid sequence and its V-gene family, and reads without a unique V-gene family were dropped. To address suspected cross-contamination and a sequencing artifact, a later analysis removed roughly 580 highly shared, low-generation-probability nucleotide sequences. In a later analysis, a clonal expansion index was calculated for each public chain from normalized within-repertoire ranks of inferred template counts. Generation probabilities in a later analysis came from a VDJ recombination model fitted to out-of-frame rearrangements, and those results were checked against IGoR. In a later analysis, TCR-TCR, TCR-HLA and TCR-CMV co-occurrence was scored with hypergeometric tests, and a repertoire-size bias correction was applied to TCR pairs. False discovery rates were estimated in a later analysis by permuting HLA or CMV assignments 20 times. A later analysis grouped co-occurring TCRs with DBSCAN, adding TCRdist sequence similarity when clustering within HLA-allele-positive subsets. Repertoires with fewer than 30,000 or more than 120,000 public chains were left out of co-occurrence clustering, as were a few repertoires with anomalous nucleotide sharing. TCRdb re-hosts the immuneACCESS table, in-frame sequences only. Its copies lack some clones; in the studies checked, an unresolved V gene accounts for under half of them, and the cause for the rest is not known. The V and J calls and clone size are taken from that table; D and trimming were inferred from the DNA. Here the sample has about 130,000 clones; nearly 85% occur a single time. The ten largest account for approximately 1.1% of the sample.

The V and J segments used are TRBV15 and TRBJ2-3; 7 middle bases align to TRBD1. This clonotype was obtained from a boy aged 5-17 years in good health and CMV-seronegative. Specimen: PBMCs. The sequence in DNA is TGTGCCACCAGCAGAGATCAGGGGGGCACAGATACGCAGTATTTT. The resulting protein is CATSRDQGGTDTQYF. With all but the CDR3 taken from the reference TRBV15 and TRBJ2-3 genes, the full variable domain is: DAMVIQNPRYQVTQFGKPVTLSCSQTLNHNVMYWYQQKSSQAPKLLFHYYDKDFNNEADTPDNFQSRRPNTSFCFLDIRSPGLGDTAMYLCATSRDQGGTDTQYFGPGTRLTVL.